This note documents a single TCR beta chain sequence. Recovery among Cohort 3 donors was established by two negative PCRs, clearance, or symptom resolution. Here immunoSEQ multiplex PCR was the method, and the copy in TCRdb shows in-frame clones only, minus some. The sample includes about 150,000 clones, 85% of them seen just once. The CDR3 has 14 residues. Germline V lookup: CDR1 MNHEY, CDR2 SMNVEV (reference sequence). Trimming at V came to 3 bases and at J to 4 bases, leaving 4 bases not matched to a gene. The record originates from a study of blood T cell repertoires in COVID-19. The TCR originated in a woman between 35 and 50 years old who had recovered from COVID-19. The chain couples TRBV27 to TRBJ1-1, with 8 bases identical to TRBD1. The source material was PBMCs or T cells enriched from blood (not recorded which). CDR3 protein: CASSFQGASTEAFF. The CDR3 nucleotides are TGTGCCAGCAGTTTTCAGGGGGCGAGCACTGAAGCTTTCTTT.